This T cell receptor beta chain derives from a study of blood T cells in healthy people across ages. General study points: Both higher diversity and more naive CD4+ cells marked long-lived donors when set against aged donors.

The CDR3 is made up of 14 amino acids. Germline CDR1 SGHRS, CDR2 YFSETQ. V was shortened by 2 bases and J by 2 bases, with 8 bases between the two germline ends. For the second PCR, which ran for roughly 6 to 12 cycles, a sample-barcoded 5' primer and a J-beta primer mix were used. A single record per CDR3 protein comes from TCRdb applying MiXCR to the 5' RACE reads. Of around 900,000 distinct CDR3 sequences listed, 29% are singletons. Note on this clonotype: The antigen is unknown.

The V and J genes are TRBV5-1 and TRBJ1-5; no definite D call. Sequenced: blood. This TCR was recovered from a woman aged 80 or over in good health. CDR3 region: CASSFDKGNQPQHF. For the CDR3, the DNA is TGCGCCAGCAGCTTCGACAAGGGCAATCAGCCCCAGCATTTT.